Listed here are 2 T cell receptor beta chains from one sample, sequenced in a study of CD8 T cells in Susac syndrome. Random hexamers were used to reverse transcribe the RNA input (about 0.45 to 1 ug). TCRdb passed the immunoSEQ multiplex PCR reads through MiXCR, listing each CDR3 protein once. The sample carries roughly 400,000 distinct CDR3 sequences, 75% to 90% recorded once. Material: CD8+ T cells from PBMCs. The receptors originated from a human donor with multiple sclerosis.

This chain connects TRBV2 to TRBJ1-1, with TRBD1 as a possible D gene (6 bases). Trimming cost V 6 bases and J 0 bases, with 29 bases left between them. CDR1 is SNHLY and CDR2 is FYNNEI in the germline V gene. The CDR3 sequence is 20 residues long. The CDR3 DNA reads TGTGCCAGCAGAGTGACGAGCGGGGGACAATTTACCGGGATGAACACTGAAGCTTTCTTT. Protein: CASRVTSGGQFTGMNTEAFF. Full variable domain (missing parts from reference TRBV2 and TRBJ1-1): EPEVTQTPSHQVTQMGQEVILRCVPISNHLYFYWYRQILGQKVEFLVSFYNNEISEKSEIFDDQFSVERPDGSNFTLKIRSTKLEDSAMYFCASRVTSGGQFTGMNTEAFFGQGTRLTVV.

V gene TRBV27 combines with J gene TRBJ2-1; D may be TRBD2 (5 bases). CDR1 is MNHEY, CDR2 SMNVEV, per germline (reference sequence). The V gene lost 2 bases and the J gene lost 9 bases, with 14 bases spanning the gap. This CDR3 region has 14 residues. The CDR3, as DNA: TGTGCCAGCAGTTTAGAGGGCCGGGAAGGTGAGCAGTTCTTC. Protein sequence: CASSLEGREGEQFF.